This entry concerns a single T cell receptor beta chain. The antigen remains unidentified. This sample was taken from a study of cytomegalovirus exposure and HLA in healthy donors. Overall study results and limits: It was reportedly the case that the classifier diagnosed cytomegalovirus status with high specificity and sensitivity. The study recorded 150 to 200 TCR beta chains that were cytomegalovirus-associated. Some public TCRs appeared in many individuals, while most sequences were rare.

Germline CDR1 reads SGHKS; CDR2 reads YYEKEE (reference sequence). The CDR3 has 17 amino acids. V dropped 1 base and J dropped 4 bases, with 20 bases sitting between them. Separate from the approximately 730-subject first cohort, the 120-subject validation cohort was the one that the donors belonged to. Using immunoSEQ multiplex PCR, the repertoire was profiled, and TCRdb retains in-frame clones only, with some absent. The top ten hold approximately 0.96% of the sample, which has some 290,000 clones, 88% seen once. Sequenced input: PBMCs. The rearrangement joins TRBV5-5 to TRBJ1-1; D gene uncertain. The TCR originated in a man aged 25 to 45 in good health and CMV-seronegative. The CDR3 bases are TGTGCCAGCAGCTTGTCAGGCGAACTCTACAGCCGCACTGAAGCTTTCTTT. Translating it yields CASSLSGELYSRTEAFF.